The clone carrying this TCR beta chain appeared a few times. This sample is part of a study of esophageal squamous cell carcinoma under preoperative chemotherapy. Study context: Both tumor-infiltrating lymphocytes and peripheral blood T cells were profiled.

The time point is: before preoperative PTX-NDP chemotherapy. In TCRdb, the PCR reads were re-called with MiXCR into one record per CDR3 protein. The sample lists about 30,000 distinct CDR3 sequences; roughly 52% were seen once. This CDR3 contains 17 residues. CDR1 SGHTA and CDR2 FQGNSA come from the germline V gene. The TCR was taken from a human donor with esophageal squamous cell carcinoma. The donor label of this sample is uncertain. This rearrangement joins TRBV7-2 to TRBJ2-1; 10 bases are a match to TRBD1. The J call is doubtful: the DNA matches TRBJ2-5 better. Sampling took place from a patient given preoperative chemotherapy. CDR3 DNA: TGTGCCAGCAGCTTCCAACCCGGGACAGGGGCAAAGGAGACCCAGTACTTC. It codes for CASSFQPGTGAKETQYF.